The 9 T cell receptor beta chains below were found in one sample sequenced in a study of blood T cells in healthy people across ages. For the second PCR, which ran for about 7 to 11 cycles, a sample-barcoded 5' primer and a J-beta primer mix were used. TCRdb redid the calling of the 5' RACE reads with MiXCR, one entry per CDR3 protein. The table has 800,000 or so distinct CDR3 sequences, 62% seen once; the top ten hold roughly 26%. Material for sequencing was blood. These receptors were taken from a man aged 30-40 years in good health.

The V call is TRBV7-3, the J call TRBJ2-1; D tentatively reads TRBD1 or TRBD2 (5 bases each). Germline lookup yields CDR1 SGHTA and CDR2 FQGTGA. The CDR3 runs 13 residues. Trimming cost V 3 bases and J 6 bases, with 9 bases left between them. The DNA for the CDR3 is TGTGCCAGCAGCTTGGGACGGAGCAATGAGCAGTTCTTC. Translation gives CASSLGRSNEQFF.

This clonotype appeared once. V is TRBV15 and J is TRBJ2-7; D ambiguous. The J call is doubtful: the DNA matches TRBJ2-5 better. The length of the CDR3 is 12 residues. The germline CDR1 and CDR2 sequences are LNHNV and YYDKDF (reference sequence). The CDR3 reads CATSRGSETQYF. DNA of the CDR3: TGTGCCACCAGCAGGGGTTCGGAGACCCAGTACTTC.

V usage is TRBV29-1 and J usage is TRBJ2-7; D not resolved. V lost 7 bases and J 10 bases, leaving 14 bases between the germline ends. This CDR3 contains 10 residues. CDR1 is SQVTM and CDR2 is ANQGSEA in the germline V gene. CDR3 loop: CSDRMRIQYF. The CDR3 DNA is TGCAGCGACCGGATGAGGATTCAGTACTTC.

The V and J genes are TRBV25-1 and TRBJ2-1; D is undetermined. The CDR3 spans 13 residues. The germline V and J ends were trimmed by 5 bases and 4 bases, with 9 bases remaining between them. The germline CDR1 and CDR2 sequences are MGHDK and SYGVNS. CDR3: CASSRSVYNEQFF. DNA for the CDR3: TGTGCCAGCAGTCGGTCAGTATACAATGAGCAGTTCTTC.

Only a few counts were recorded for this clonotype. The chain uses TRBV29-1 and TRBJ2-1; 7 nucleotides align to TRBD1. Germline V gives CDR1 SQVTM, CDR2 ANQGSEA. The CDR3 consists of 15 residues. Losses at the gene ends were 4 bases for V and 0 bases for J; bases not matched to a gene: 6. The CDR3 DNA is TGCAGCGTTGCCACCGGGACAGACTCCTACAATGAGCAGTTCTTC. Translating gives CSVATGTDSYNEQFF.

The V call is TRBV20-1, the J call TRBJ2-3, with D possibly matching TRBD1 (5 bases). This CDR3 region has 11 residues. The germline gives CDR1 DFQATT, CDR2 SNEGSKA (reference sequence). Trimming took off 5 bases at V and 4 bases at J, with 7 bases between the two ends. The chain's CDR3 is CSARTSDTQYF. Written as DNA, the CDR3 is TGCAGTGCTCGGACATCAGATACGCAGTATTTT.

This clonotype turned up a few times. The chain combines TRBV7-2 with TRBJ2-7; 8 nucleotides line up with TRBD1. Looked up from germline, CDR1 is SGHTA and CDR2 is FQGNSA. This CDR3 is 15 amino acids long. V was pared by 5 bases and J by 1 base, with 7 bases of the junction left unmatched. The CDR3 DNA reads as TGTGCCAGCAGCCCTGACAGGGGTCTTTCCTACGAGCAGTACTTC. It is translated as CASSPDRGLSYEQYF. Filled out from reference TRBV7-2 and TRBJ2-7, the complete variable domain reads GAGVSQSPSNKVTEKGKDVELRCDPISGHTALYWYRQSLGQGLEFLIYFQGNSAPDKSGLPSDRFSAERTGGSVSTLTIQRTQQEDSAVYLCASSPDRGLSYEQYFGPGTRLTVT.

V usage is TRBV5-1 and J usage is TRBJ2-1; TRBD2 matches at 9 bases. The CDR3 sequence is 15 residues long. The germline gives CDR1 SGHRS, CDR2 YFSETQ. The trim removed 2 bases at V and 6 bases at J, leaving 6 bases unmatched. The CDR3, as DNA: TGCGCCAGCAGCTTAGATGTTAGCGGGGGCAATGAGCAGTTCTTC. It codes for CASSLDVSGGNEQFF.

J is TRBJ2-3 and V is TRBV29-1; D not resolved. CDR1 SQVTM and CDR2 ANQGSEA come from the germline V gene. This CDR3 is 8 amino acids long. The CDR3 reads CNVDTQYF. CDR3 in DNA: TGCAACGTGGATACGCAGTATTTT.